The T cell receptor beta chain described here comes from a study of CD8+ T cells in alopecia areata. General observations from the study: Compared with normal scalp, lesional scalp had higher clonality and more expanded CD8+ clones.

From germline, CDR1 is GTSNPN and CDR2 SVGIG (reference sequence). The junction had 4 bases not matched to a gene; V was cut back by 2 bases and J by 6 bases. This CDR3 region has 13 residues. It was cDNA, reverse transcribed from extracted RNA, that served as the sequencing template. This table comes from immunoSEQ multiplex PCR, and its TCRdb copy is limited to in-frame clones, with some not included. The sample gives about 200,000 clones, roughly three fifths of which show up once; about 5.3% is in the top ten. This clone was picked up one time. Antigen unknown. The sequencing sample was made of CD8+ T cells sorted from blood. The chain has TRBV30 and TRBJ1-1; TRBD1 aligns across 9 bases. The receptor was isolated from a human donor in good health. The CDR3 DNA sequence: TGTGCCTGGAGTCTACAGGGGGCAGCTGAAGCTTTCTTT. It specifies CAWSLQGAAEAFF.